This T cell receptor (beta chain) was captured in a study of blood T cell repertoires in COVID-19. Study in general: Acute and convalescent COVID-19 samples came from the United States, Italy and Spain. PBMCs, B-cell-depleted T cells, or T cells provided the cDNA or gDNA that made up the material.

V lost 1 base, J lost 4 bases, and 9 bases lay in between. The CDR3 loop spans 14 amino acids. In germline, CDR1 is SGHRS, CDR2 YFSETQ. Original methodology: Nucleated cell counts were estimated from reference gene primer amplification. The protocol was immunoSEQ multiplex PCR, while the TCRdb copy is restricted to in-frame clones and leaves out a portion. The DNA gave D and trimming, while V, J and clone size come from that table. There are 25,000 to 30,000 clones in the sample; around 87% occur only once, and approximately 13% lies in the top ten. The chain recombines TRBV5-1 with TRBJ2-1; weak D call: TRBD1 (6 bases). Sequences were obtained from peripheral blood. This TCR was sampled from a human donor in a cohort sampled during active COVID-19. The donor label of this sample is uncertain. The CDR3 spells CASSLTGSYNEQFF. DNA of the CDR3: TGCGCCAGCAGCTTGACAGGGTCTTACAATGAGCAGTTCTTC.